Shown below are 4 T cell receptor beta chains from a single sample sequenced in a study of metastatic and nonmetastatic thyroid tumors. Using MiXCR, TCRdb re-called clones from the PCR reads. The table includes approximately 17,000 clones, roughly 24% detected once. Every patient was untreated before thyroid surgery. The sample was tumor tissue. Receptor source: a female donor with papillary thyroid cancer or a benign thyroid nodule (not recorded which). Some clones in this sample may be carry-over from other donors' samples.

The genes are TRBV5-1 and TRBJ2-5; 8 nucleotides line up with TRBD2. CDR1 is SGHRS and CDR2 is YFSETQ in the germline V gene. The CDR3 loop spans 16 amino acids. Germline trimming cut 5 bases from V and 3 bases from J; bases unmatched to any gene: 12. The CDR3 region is CASRAWASGPKETQYF. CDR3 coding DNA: TGCGCCAGCAGGGCATGGGCTAGCGGGCCTAAAGAGACCCAGTACTTC.

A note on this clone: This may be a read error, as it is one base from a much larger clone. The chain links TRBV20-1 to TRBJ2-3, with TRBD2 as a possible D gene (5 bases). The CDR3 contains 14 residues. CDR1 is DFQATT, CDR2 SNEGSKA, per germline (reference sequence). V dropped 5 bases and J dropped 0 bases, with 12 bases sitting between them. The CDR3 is CSASAVPSTDTQYF. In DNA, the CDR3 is TGCAGTGCTTCAGCGGTCCCCAGCACAGATACGCAGTATTTT.

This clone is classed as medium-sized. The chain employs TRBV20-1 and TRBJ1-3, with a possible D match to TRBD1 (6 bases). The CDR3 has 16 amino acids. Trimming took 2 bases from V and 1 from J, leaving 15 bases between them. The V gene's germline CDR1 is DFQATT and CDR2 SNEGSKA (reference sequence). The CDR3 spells CSARNRQAPSGNTIYF. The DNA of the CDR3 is TGCAGTGCTAGAAATAGACAGGCCCCTTCTGGAAACACCATATATTTT.

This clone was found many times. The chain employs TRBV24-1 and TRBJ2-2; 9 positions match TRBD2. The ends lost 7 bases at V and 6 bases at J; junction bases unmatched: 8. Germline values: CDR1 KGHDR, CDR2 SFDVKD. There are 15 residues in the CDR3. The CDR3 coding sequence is TGTGCCACCAGCTCCGGGACTAGCAAATCCGGGGAGCTGTTTTTT. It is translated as CATSSGTSKSGELFF.